Listed here are 32 T cell receptor beta chains from one sample, sequenced in a study of T cells in Graves' hyperthyroidism and ophthalmopathy (dated by TCRdb to between 2019 and 2020). The library was produced with multiplex PCR. Sequenced on an Illumina HiSeq 2000. Amplification of TCR beta CDR3 regions was carried out from RNA transcripts. A first-round RT-PCR of the TCR CDR3 used the HTBI primer set with the Qiagen OneStep RT-PCR kit. TCRdb reprocessing: public reads trimmed at Q25 with fastp, clones called with MiXCR, in-frame beta chains kept. Each CDR3 protein gets just one entry, which takes the most common genes and DNA from the rows behind it. This sample comprises approximately 520,000 distinct CDR3 sequences, around 20% of them detected only once. Around 27% of the sample is held by the ten biggest clonotypes. Sample: blood. The receptors originated from a young man with Graves' hyperthyroidism.

This clonotype was counted a few times. The rearrangement links TRBV9 to TRBJ1-1; D remains unclear. The CDR3 spans 15 residues. V was pared by 4 bases and J by 0 bases, with 13 bases between. From germline, CDR1 is SGDLS and CDR2 YYNGEE. CDR3 sequence reads: CASSPRWGVNTEAFF. As DNA, the CDR3 is TGTGCCAGCAGCCCCCGTTGGGGAGTGAACACTGAAGCTTTCTTT.

Details on this clonotype: It may be a read error: a sequence one base away is much more abundant. J is TRBJ1-2 and V is TRBV11-1; 9 nucleotides match TRBD1. Germline CDR1 and CDR2: SGHAT and FQDESV (reference sequence). The CDR3 covers 16 residues. The CDR3 region is CTSRRQGVGLNYGYTF. CDR3 sequence (DNA): TGTACCAGCCGGCGACAGGGGGTAGGACTTAACTATGGCTACACCTTC.

This clonotype was recorded many times. This chain uses TRBV7-8 with TRBJ2-7; the D is unclear. The CDR3 covers 13 residues. Germline V lookup: CDR1 SGHVS, CDR2 FQNEAQ. V shed 1 base and J shed 2 bases, with 6 bases lying between them. This chain's CDR3 is CASSLVQTYEQYF. The CDR3 DNA reads TGTGCCAGCAGCTTAGTACAGACCTACGAGCAGTACTTC.

V usage is TRBV28 and J usage is TRBJ1-1; 7 bases map to TRBD1. This CDR3 contains 12 residues. Trimming at V came to 3 bases and at J to 10 bases, leaving 5 bases not matched to a gene. Germline V gives CDR1 MDHEN, CDR2 SYDVKM. CDR3 bases: TGTGCCAGCAGTTTGGGAGGGGGCGGAGCTTTCTTT. This translates into CASSLGGGGAFF.

V gene TRBV6-1 combines with J gene TRBJ1-2; no reliable D call. Between the trimmed V and J ends, which lost 7 bases and 1 base, there was a span of 7 bases. The CDR3 extends over 12 amino acids. Germline lookup yields CDR1 MNHNS and CDR2 SASEGT. DNA of the CDR3: TGTGCCAGCACTCCGCTTAACTATGGCTACACCTTC. It specifies CASTPLNYGYTF.

This chain uses TRBV4-1 with TRBJ2-2; D may be TRBD2 (5 bases). This CDR3 region has 14 residues. Deletions cut 4 bases from V and 3 bases from J, with 9 bases between. Germline CDR1 MGHRA, CDR2 YSYEKL. In nucleotides, the CDR3 is TGCGCCAGCAGCCTTGGACTGTACACCGGGGAGCTGTTTTTT. Translation: CASSLGLYTGELFF.

This sequence joins TRBV6-5 and TRBJ2-7, with a weak D call TRBD1 (6 bases). CDR3 length: 16 residues. The V end lost 4 bases, the J end lost 2 bases, and 18 bases lay between the germline ends. The germline V gene encodes CDR1 MNHEY and CDR2 SVGAGI. The CDR3 nucleotides are TGTGCCAGCAGTTTCCTGTGGGGGCCCAATACCTACGAGCAGTACTTC. It yields the protein CASSFLWGPNTYEQYF.

This clonotype was recorded many times. The J gene is TRBJ2-7, the V gene TRBV30; 7 bases fit TRBD1. With V trimmed by 2 bases and J by 3 bases, 7 bases remained unmatched. Germline V lookup: CDR1 GTSNPN, CDR2 SVGIG (reference sequence). CDR3 length: 14 residues. The CDR3 nucleotides are TGTGCCTGGAGTCGGACAGGCAGGGGCTACGAGCAGTACTTC. It specifies CAWSRTGRGYEQYF.

This clonotype appeared many times. This chain uses TRBV2 with TRBJ2-7; TRBD1 matches 7 bases. Per germline, CDR1 SNHLY and CDR2 FYNNEI. This CDR3 is 14 amino acids long. V dropped 4 bases and J dropped 3; count of bases not matched to a gene: 6. The CDR3 sequence: CASSVRDSGYEQYF. The DNA of the CDR3 is TGTGCCAGCAGTGTCCGGGACAGCGGCTACGAGCAGTACTTC.

At least ten counts were recorded for this clonotype. The J gene is TRBJ1-2, the V gene TRBV6-2 or TRBV6-3, with TRBD1 matching over 8 bases. The V gene end was trimmed by 6 bases and the J gene end by 0 bases; junction bases not matched to a gene: 9. Germline loops: CDR1 MNHEY, CDR2 SVGEGT. CDR3 length: 16 residues. CDR3 coding DNA: TGTGCCAGCAGCTCAGGACAGGGCGGTACTAACTATGGCTACACCTTC. Its translation: CASSSGQGGTNYGYTF.

This clonotype was detected ten times or more. The chain has TRBV20-1 and TRBJ2-5, with 8 bases aligning to TRBD2. CDR3 size: 15 residues. Trimming at V came to 3 bases and at J to 5 bases, leaving 11 bases not matched to a gene. Germline assignment: CDR1 DFQATT and CDR2 SNEGSKA (reference sequence). The CDR3 here is CSARDSGASGETQYF. CDR3 sequence (DNA): TGCAGTGCTAGGGATAGCGGGGCCTCCGGGGAGACCCAGTACTTC.

This clonotype was recorded at least ten times. The chain couples TRBV9 to TRBJ2-2, with 7 bases aligning to TRBD1. Per the germline V gene, CDR1 is SGDLS and CDR2 is YYNGEE. The J segment lost 2 bases and the V segment lost 4 bases, leaving 11 bases of the junction unmatched. The CDR3 loop spans 17 amino acids. This chain's CDR3 is CASSPSPGTENTGELFF. The CDR3 DNA reads as TGTGCCAGCAGCCCCAGTCCCGGGACAGAAAACACCGGGGAGCTGTTTTTT.

This clonotype was seen at least ten times. Here the CDR3 DNA reads TGTGCCAGCAGCTTTGGAGGAAGGTTACAGGGGTTAGCCAAAAACATTCAGTACTTC. Translation: CASSFGGRLQGLAKNIQYF. The chain couples TRBV13 to TRBJ2-4, with TRBD1 matching over 7 bases. Germline values: CDR1 PRHDT, CDR2 FYEKMQ (reference sequence). The V gene end was trimmed by 3 bases and the J gene end by 0 bases; junction bases not matched to a gene: 14. CDR3 length equals 19 residues.

This clonotype was counted at least ten times. The gene calls are TRBV2 and TRBJ2-7; TRBD1 is a possible D gene (7 bases). This CDR3 spans 13 amino acids. V lost 6 bases, J lost 3 bases, and 12 bases lay in between. Germline assignment: CDR1 SNHLY and CDR2 FYNNEI. CDR3 sequence: CASSPGGLYEQYF. The CDR3 DNA reads as TGTGCCAGCAGCCCAGGGGGACTCTACGAGCAGTACTTC.

This clonotype has at least ten counts. The chain has TRBV6-2 or TRBV6-3 and TRBJ2-2; 8 bases align to TRBD1. V shed 1 base, J shed 4 bases, and the junction held 5 bases outside the gene matches. Germline lookup yields CDR1 MNHEY and CDR2 SVGEGT. The CDR3 runs 16 residues. This CDR3 is CASSYFTGGFTGELFF. CDR3 coding DNA: TGTGCCAGCAGTTACTTTACAGGGGGTTTCACCGGGGAGCTGTTTTTT.

This clonotype was seen at least ten times. This chain joins TRBV28 and TRBJ2-5; D is undetermined. Germline V gives CDR1 MDHEN, CDR2 SYDVKM. The length of the CDR3 is 15 residues. The V end lost 2 bases, the J end lost 0 bases, and 10 bases lay between the germline ends. The CDR3 DNA sequence: TGTGCCAGCAGTTTACTAAGTCGGAACCAAGAGACCCAGTACTTC. It specifies CASSLLSRNQETQYF.

The V and J genes are TRBV5-1 and TRBJ1-2, with 7 bases matching TRBD1. V lost 0 bases and J lost 7; bases outside the gene matches: 3. Germline loops: CDR1 SGHRS, CDR2 YFSETQ. The CDR3 is 13 amino acids. The CDR3 here is CASSLEGTAGYTF. DNA of the CDR3: TGCGCCAGCAGCTTGGAGGGGACAGCTGGCTACACCTTC. Using reference TRBV5-1 and TRBJ1-2 for the parts outside the CDR3, the full variable domain is KAGVTQTPRYLIKTRGQQVTLSCSPISGHRSVSWYQQTPGQGLQFLFEYFSETQRNKGNFPGRFSGRQFSNSRSEMNVSTLELGDSALYLCASSLEGTAGYTFGSGTRLTVV.

This clonotype came up many times. Sequence at one end of the junction differs from germline and may be a read error. The chain recombines TRBV5-1 with TRBJ2-5; tentatively, D is TRBD1 (5 bases). In germline, CDR1 is SGHRS, CDR2 YFSETQ. The CDR3 consists of 14 residues. CDR3 DNA sequence: TGTGCCAGCAGCTCAGGGCAGGGTGGGGAGACCCAGTACTTC. It translates to CASSSGQGGETQYF.

Only a few counts were recorded for this clonotype. This rearrangement joins TRBV20-1 to TRBJ2-7, with 8 bases fitting TRBD2. Unmatched junction bases numbered 10, after V lost 0 bases and J lost 0 bases. The CDR3 contains 17 residues. CDR1 and CDR2 from the germline V gene are DFQATT and SNEGSKA (reference sequence). DNA of the CDR3: TGCAGTGCTAGAGATTACTCTAGCGGGCGAAGCTCCTACGAGCAGTACTTC. Protein: CSARDYSSGRSSYEQYF.

J is TRBJ2-7 and V is TRBV10-3; the D gene could be TRBD1 or TRBD2 (5 bases each). The CDR3 runs to 14 residues. V was trimmed by 6 bases and J by 2 bases, leaving 14 bases between them. Germline CDR1 reads ENHRY; CDR2 reads SYGVKD. The CDR3 DNA reads as TGTGCCATCAGCCCGGTGAGGGACGCCTACGAGCAGTACTTC. This translates into CAISPVRDAYEQYF.

CDR3 DNA sequence: TGTGCCAGCAGTTTCTCGGGAGGTTCGGGAGATACGCAGTATTTT. It translates to CASSFSGGSGDTQYF. The V gene is TRBV6-5, the J gene TRBJ2-3, with 7 bases lining up with TRBD2. Per germline, CDR1 MNHEY and CDR2 SVGAGI. This CDR3 is built from 15 residues. V was clipped by 4 bases and J by 5 bases; unmatched bases: 9.

This clonotype was detected ten times or more. The chain employs TRBV2 and TRBJ1-5; 8 nucleotides align to TRBD1. This CDR3 spans 15 amino acids. CDR1 is SNHLY and CDR2 is FYNNEI in the germline V gene. V shed 6 bases and J 6 bases; nucleotides not matched to a gene: 10. The CDR3 here is CASSKVGQGGQPQHF. The CDR3 DNA sequence: TGTGCCAGCAGCAAGGTCGGACAGGGTGGTCAGCCCCAGCATTTT.

There are many counts of this clonotype. This rearrangement joins TRBV20-1 to TRBJ1-2; 8 bases fit TRBD1. Germline V gene sequence: CDR1 DFQATT, CDR2 SNEGSKA (reference sequence). This CDR3 is built from 13 residues. With V trimmed by 6 bases and J by 4 bases, 7 bases remained unmatched. CDR3 loop: CSAFGQGRYGYTF. The CDR3 coding sequence is TGCAGTGCCTTTGGACAGGGCCGCTATGGCTACACCTTC.

This clonotype has more than one count but fewer than ten. The chain employs TRBV19 and TRBJ2-7; 9 nucleotides line up with TRBD1. The V gene's germline CDR1 is LNHDA and CDR2 SQIVND (reference sequence). Trimming removed 6 bases from V and 4 bases from J; junction bases left unmatched: 7. The CDR3 sequence is 14 residues long. CDR3 protein: CASSPTGGFYEQYF. The CDR3 DNA is TGTGCCAGTAGCCCGACAGGGGGGTTTTACGAGCAGTACTTC.

The chain combines TRBV28 with TRBJ2-1, with 13 bases aligning to TRBD2. The trim removed 3 bases at V and 0 bases at J, leaving 5 bases unmatched. The CDR3 has 18 amino acids. Germline V gene data show CDR1 as MDHEN and CDR2 as SYDVKM. The chain's CDR3 is CASSFGTSGIRSYNEQFF. The CDR3 nucleotides read TGTGCCAGCAGTTTCGGGACTAGCGGGATTCGCTCCTACAATGAGCAGTTCTTC.

This clonotype was detected many times. The chain recombines TRBV2 with TRBJ2-5, with 7 bases identical to TRBD1. CDR3 size: 14 residues. From germline, CDR1 is SNHLY and CDR2 FYNNEI. V was pared by 8 bases and J by 1 base, with 7 bases of the junction left unmatched. For the CDR3, the DNA is TGTGCCAGCGCAAACACAGGGGTCCAAGAGACCCAGTACTTC. Translated, it gives CASANTGVQETQYF. The full variable domain, in which reference TRBV2 and TRBJ2-5 provide the parts outside the CDR3, is EPEVTQTPSHQVTQMGQEVILRCVPISNHLYFYWYRQILGQKVEFLVSFYNNEISEKSEIFDDQFSVERPDGSNFTLKIRSTKLEDSAMYFCASANTGVQETQYFGPGTRLLVL.

This clonotype appeared a few times. The chain employs TRBV29-1 and TRBJ2-4, with D maybe TRBD1 (6 bases). Germline V gene sequence: CDR1 SQVTM, CDR2 ANQGSEA. V shed 5 bases and J shed 10 bases, with 18 bases lying between them. CDR3 size: 13 residues. The CDR3 sequence is CSVNGQLSGIQYF. The CDR3 nucleotides read TGCAGCGTTAATGGACAGCTCTCGGGGATTCAGTACTTC.

In this sample, this clonotype turned up a few times. The chain employs TRBV11-1 and TRBJ2-5; 13 nucleotides line up with TRBD2. V was pared by 4 bases and J by 0 bases, with 8 bases of the junction left unmatched. The length of the CDR3 is 18 residues. Germline assignment: CDR1 SGHAT and CDR2 FQDESV (reference sequence). The CDR3 is CASSSGLAGIGYQETQYF. The CDR3 nucleotides are TGTGCCAGCAGCTCGGGACTAGCGGGGATAGGGTACCAAGAGACCCAGTACTTC.

The chain combines TRBV12-3 or TRBV12-4 with TRBJ2-2, with TRBD2 matching over 7 bases. Germline trimming cut 6 bases from V and 1 base from J; bases unmatched to any gene: 8. The CDR3 contains 16 residues. The CDR3 reads CASRGRDYKNTGELFF. The CDR3 nucleotides read TGTGCCAGCAGGGGTCGGGACTACAAGAACACCGGGGAGCTGTTTTTT.

This chain links TRBV4-1 with TRBJ2-4, with D possibly TRBD2 on 6 matching bases. Per germline, CDR1 MGHRA and CDR2 YSYEKL. The CDR3 spans 15 residues. Trimming removed 0 bases from V and 6 bases from J, with 12 bases in between. The CDR3 DNA sequence: TGCGCCAGCAGCCAAGATTCGGGGGAGGCAAACATTCAGTACTTC. It yields the protein CASSQDSGEANIQYF.

This clonotype was counted at least ten times. The gene calls are TRBV28 and TRBJ2-7, with TRBD1 matching over 9 bases. CDR3 length: 13 amino acids. Germline-derived CDR1 and CDR2 are MDHEN and SYDVKM. The trim removed 5 bases at V and 5 bases at J, leaving 4 bases unmatched. The CDR3 bases are TGTGCCAGCAGTCTAGGACAGGGGAACGAGCAGTACTTC. Protein product: CASSLGQGNEQYF.

This clonotype was found a few times. The chain links TRBV19 to TRBJ1-1; no definite D call. The CDR3 runs to 14 residues. Per the germline V gene, CDR1 is LNHDA and CDR2 is SQIVND (reference sequence). V lost 2 bases, J lost 3 bases, and 10 bases lay in between. The CDR3 sequence is CASSIPQLYTEAFF. CDR3 in DNA: TGTGCCAGTAGTATACCACAGTTGTACACTGAAGCTTTCTTT.